The sequence of this T cell receptor (beta chain) was determined in a study of blood T cell repertoires in COVID-19. About the research overall: T cells, B-cell-depleted T cells, or PBMCs provided the cDNA or gDNA that served as material.

Measured with immunoSEQ multiplex PCR; TCRdb has only the in-frame clones, and not every one. The sample has hundreds of thousands of clones, 90% seen once; the top ten hold approximately 0.98%. In Seattle, patients joined the study during active infection and were tracked longitudinally. V was trimmed by 5 bases and J by 7 bases, leaving 14 bases between them. The CDR3 has 14 amino acids. CDR1 and CDR2 from the germline V gene are LNHDA and SQIVND (reference sequence). This rearrangement joins TRBV19 to TRBJ2-2, with D maybe TRBD1 (8 bases). The clonotype originates from a woman aged 40 to 50 with COVID-19, enrolled during active disease. Material for sequencing was peripheral blood. CDR3 DNA sequence: TGTGCCAGTAGTCACAGGGGGGAGGGCGGGGAGCTGTTTTTT. This sequence encodes CASSHRGEGGELFF. Variable domain in full (rest from reference TRBV19 and TRBJ2-2): DGGITQSPKYLFRKEGQNVTLSCEQNLNHDAMYWYRQDPGQGLRLIYYSQIVNDFQKGDIAEGYSVSREKKESFPLTVTSAQKNPTAFYLCASSHRGEGGELFFGEGSRLTVL.